This T cell receptor (beta chain) is drawn from a study of OX40 agonist ivuxolimab in advanced cancers. Study in general: Those enrolled were roughly 85% male, with a mean age of 60 years and ages from roughly 20 to 85. General study findings and limits: Low normalized T-cell clonal expansion also characterized some of the nonresponders. Average numbers of expanded clones were greater in CD8+ T cells than in CD4+.

V lost 2 bases to trimming and J lost 8 bases; unmatched junction nucleotides: 10. In germline, CDR1 is SGHAT, CDR2 FQNNGV. CDR3 length: 16 residues. TCRdb keeps only in-frame clones here, not all; method: immunoSEQ multiplex PCR. The sample records under 40,000 clones, about 80% being singletons. To note about this clone: As yet, its antigen is unknown.

Collection of blood occurred at baseline, at cycle 4 day 1, and at cycle 7 day 1. The chain combines TRBV11-2 with TRBJ2-1, with 9 bases that match TRBD2. The sequence derives from an adult with an advanced solid tumor such as melanoma, head and neck, liver or kidney cancer. The sample was CD4+ or CD8+ T cells sorted from blood, taken in a trial of the OX40 agonist ivuxolimab. The CDR3 DNA is TGTGCCAGCAGCTTAACCGCGGGAGGGGCTTACCATGAGCAGTTCTTC. Protein sequence: CASSLTAGGAYHEQFF.